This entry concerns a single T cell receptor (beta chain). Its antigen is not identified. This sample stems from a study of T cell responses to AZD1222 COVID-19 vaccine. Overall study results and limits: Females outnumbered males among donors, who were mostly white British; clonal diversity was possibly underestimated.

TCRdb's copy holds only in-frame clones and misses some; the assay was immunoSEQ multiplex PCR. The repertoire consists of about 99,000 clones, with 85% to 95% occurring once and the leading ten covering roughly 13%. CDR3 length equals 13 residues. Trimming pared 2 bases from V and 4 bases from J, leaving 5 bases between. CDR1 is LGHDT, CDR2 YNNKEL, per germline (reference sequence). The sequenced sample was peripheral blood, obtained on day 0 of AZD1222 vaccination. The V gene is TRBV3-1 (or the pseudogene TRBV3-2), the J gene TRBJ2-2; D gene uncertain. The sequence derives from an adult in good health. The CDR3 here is CASSQSRTGELFF. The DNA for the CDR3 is TGTGCCAGCAGCCAATCCCGCACCGGGGAGCTGTTTTTT.